This T cell receptor (beta chain) was captured in a study of T cells in Graves' hyperthyroidism and ophthalmopathy. Amplified TCR beta CDR3 regions came from RNA transcripts. Using the HTBI primer set, a first-round RT-PCR was run on the TCR CDR3. A single record per CDR3 protein comes from TCRdb applying MiXCR to the multiplex PCR reads. The sample holds 480,000 or so distinct CDR3 sequences, approximately 48% seen once. Study outcomes and limitations: Blood also showed most of the thyroid clonotypes that were expanded above 0.001. By a 13 V-J model, ophthalmopathy was set apart from stable hyperthyroidism.

The germline V gene encodes CDR1 SEHNR and CDR2 FQNEAQ (reference sequence). The CDR3 is made up of 15 amino acids. V dropped 3 bases and J dropped 5; count of bases not matched to a gene: 4. This clonotype was recorded a few times. What it binds is unknown. Every diagnosis used clinical symptoms, serum thyroxine and TRAb, thyroid ultrasound and orbital computed tomography. The TCR comes from an adult woman with Graves' disease, either hyperthyroidism or ophthalmopathy (not recorded which). The sequenced sample was peripheral blood or thyroid tissue (not recorded which). The V and J genes are TRBV7-9 and TRBJ2-1, with 10 bases matching TRBD1. The CDR3 loop is CASSFAGTGDNEQFF. The CDR3, as DNA: TGTGCCAGCAGCTTCGCCGGGACAGGGGACAATGAGCAGTTCTTC.